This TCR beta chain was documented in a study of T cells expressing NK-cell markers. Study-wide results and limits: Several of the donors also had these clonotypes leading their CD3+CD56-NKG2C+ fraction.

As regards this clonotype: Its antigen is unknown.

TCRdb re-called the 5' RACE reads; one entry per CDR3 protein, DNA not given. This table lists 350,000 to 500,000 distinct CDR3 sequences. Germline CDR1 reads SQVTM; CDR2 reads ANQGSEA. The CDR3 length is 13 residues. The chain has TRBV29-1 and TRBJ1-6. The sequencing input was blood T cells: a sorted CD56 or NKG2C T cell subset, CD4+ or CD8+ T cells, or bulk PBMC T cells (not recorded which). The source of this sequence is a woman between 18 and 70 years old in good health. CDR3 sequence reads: CSVAWGSNSPLHF.